Reported below is one T cell receptor beta chain. In the original processing: Reference gene primer amplification in the assay estimated nucleated cell counts. TCRdb's copy holds only in-frame clones and misses some; the assay was immunoSEQ multiplex PCR. V, J and clone size are those of that table, while D and trimming were read from the DNA. Of under 300,000 clones in the sample, 75% to 95% were seen once. The data stem from a study of blood T cell repertoires in COVID-19. The germline CDR1 and CDR2 sequences are MGHDK and SYGVNS. Trimming cost V 4 bases and J 5 bases; bases outside gene matches: 9. There are 16 residues in the CDR3. Membership in each cohort depended on participant-reported clinical history.

Material: PBMCs or T cells enriched from blood (not recorded which). The TCR originated in a woman aged 18-29 years who had recovered from COVID-19. The chain couples TRBV25-1 to TRBJ2-2; TRBD2 aligns across 8 bases. The CDR3 bases are TGTGCCAGCAGTGCCTCAGCGGGAGCCCCAACCGGGGAGCTGTTTTTT. Translating gives CASSASAGAPTGELFF.